The 6 T cell receptor beta chains listed next were all sequenced from one sample in a study of CD8 T cells in ankylosing spondylitis. These receptors have no identified antigens. TCRdb reanalysed the 5' RACE reads using MiXCR and keeps one entry per CDR3 protein. The sample contains some 400,000 distinct CDR3 sequences, about a fifth of which appear only once. Study-level results: Characteristic, it appeared, of ankylosing spondylitis blood was a TCR beta motif of eight or nine highly homologous variants.

The sample consisted of blood, either unsorted or a sorted T cell fraction (not recorded which). Every receptor here comes from a male donor with ankylosing spondylitis.

The J gene is TRBJ2-3, the V gene TRBV11-2; perhaps TRBD2 as D (6 bases). Deletions cut 2 bases from V and 3 bases from J, with 12 bases between. The CDR3 totals 15 residues. Germline V gene sequence: CDR1 SGHAT, CDR2 FQNNGV. CDR3: CASSLLGTLTDTQYF. Written as DNA, the CDR3 is TGTGCCAGCAGCTTACTCGGGACTTTGACAGATACGCAGTATTTT.

The chain uses TRBV7-6 and TRBJ2-3, with a possible D match to TRBD2 (6 bases). Germline V lookup: CDR1 SGHVS, CDR2 FNYEAQ. This CDR3 spans 18 amino acids. V lost 0 bases to trimming and J lost 6 bases, with 22 bases between them. The CDR3 bases are TGTGCCAGCAGCTTAGCAGCGTCGTGGGGAGCGGGCCAGGATACGCAGTATTTT. The encoded protein is CASSLAASWGAGQDTQYF. Variable domain in full (rest from reference TRBV7-6 and TRBJ2-3): GAGVSQSPRYKVTKRGQDVALRCDPISGHVSLYWYRQALGQGPEFLTYFNYEAQQDKSGLPNDRFSAERPEGSISTLTIQRTEQRDSAMYRCASSLAASWGAGQDTQYFGPGTRLTVL.

This clonotype was seen more than once but under ten times. The gene calls are TRBV12-3 or TRBV12-4 and TRBJ1-2; 7 bases map to TRBD1. The CDR3 is 14 amino acids. V was pared by 2 bases and J by 6 bases, with 6 bases of the junction left unmatched. CDR3 nucleotides: TGTGCCAGCAGTTTAAGGGACAGTGGGAATGGCTACACCTTC. Its protein is CASSLRDSGNGYTF.

This chain uses TRBV9 with TRBJ2-1; 8 bases line up with TRBD2. This CDR3 has 15 amino acids. CDR1 is SGDLS, CDR2 YYNGEE, per germline. The junction had 4 bases not matched to a gene; V was cut back by 2 bases and J by 3 bases. This CDR3 is CASSVVRGDYNEQFF. The CDR3, as DNA: TGTGCCAGCAGCGTCGTGCGGGGGGACTACAATGAGCAGTTCTTC. The whole variable domain, filled in from reference TRBV9 and TRBJ2-1, reads DSGVTQTPKHLITATGQRVTLRCSPRSGDLSVYWYQQSLDQGLQFLIQYYNGEERAKGNILERFSAQQFPDLHSELNLSSLELGDSALYFCASSVVRGDYNEQFFGPGTRLTVL.

The V gene is TRBV18, the J gene TRBJ2-7, with unresolved D. Germline V gene sequence: CDR1 KGHSH, CDR2 LQKENI. Trimming removed 2 bases from V and 4 bases from J, with 12 bases in between. The CDR3 sequence is 14 residues long. DNA of the CDR3: TGTGCCAGCTCACCAAATTTGGACGTTTACGAGCAGTACTTC. Translation: CASSPNLDVYEQYF. The full variable domain, completed using reference TRBV18 and TRBJ2-7, is NAGVMQNPRHLVRRRGQEARLRCSPMKGHSHVYWYRQLPEEGLKFMVYLQKENIIDESGMPKERFSAEFPKEGPSILRIQQVVRGDSAAYFCASSPNLDVYEQYFGPGTRLTVT.

J is TRBJ2-3 and V is TRBV30; D is possibly TRBD1 (5 bases). The germline V gene has CDR1 GTSNPN and CDR2 SVGIG (reference sequence). The CDR3 runs to 13 residues. Trimming removed 3 bases at V and 3 bases at J, with 10 bases between. This CDR3 reads CAWSTSGTDTQYF. CDR3 in DNA: TGTGCCTGGAGCACCTCAGGGACAGATACGCAGTATTTT.